The rows below give T cell receptor beta chains drawn from one sample of a study of blood T cell repertoires in COVID-19. Data came from immunoSEQ multiplex PCR; TCRdb stores just in-frame clones and leaves some out. The sample has roughly 290,000 clones, over 75% seen once. The sequenced sample consisted of peripheral blood. The receptors shown here come from a woman aged 45-60 years who had recovered from COVID-19. Each CDR3 is given with its conserved first and last residue. The order of the fields is V gene, J gene, D gene, CDR3 DNA, CDR3 protein. The D gene is left open where the match is weak.

TRBV7-2	TRBJ1-1	NA	TGTGCCAGCAGCTTAATCACAGGCGGGGACACTGAAGCTTTCTTT	CASSLITGGDTEAFF
TRBV18	TRBJ2-7	TRBD2	TGTGCCAGCTCATACCAGCGGGGGAGCTCCTACGAGCAGTACTTC	CASSYQRGSSYEQYF
TRBV6-5	TRBJ1-2	TRBD1	TGTGCCAGCAGGACCGACAGGGGGTATGGCTACACCTTC	CASRTDRGYGYTF
TRBV12-5	TRBJ1-5	NA	TGTGCTAGTGGCCCCCCGACAGGTCGATTGGGGAGTAATCAGCCCCAGCATTTT	CASGPPTGRLGSNQPQHF
TRBV28	TRBJ2-1	NA	TGTGCCAGCGCCTTCGCCACAGGGGGAGGGGGCAATGAGCAGTTCTTC	CASAFATGGGGNEQFF
TRBV15	TRBJ2-7	TRBD1	TGTGCCACCAGCAGTGTCAACCAGGGGGTCCACGAGCAGTACTTC	CATSSVNQGVHEQYF
TRBV6-5	TRBJ1-4	TRBD1	TGTGCCAGCAGTCGGGACAGGATAAATGAAAAACTGTTTTTT	CASSRDRINEKLFF
TRBV7-2	TRBJ2-2	TRBD2	TGTGCCAGCAGATACCCCTGGGAGCGGGGGCGCACCGGGGAGCTGTTTTTT	CASRYPWERGRTGELFF
TRBV6-2/TRBV6-3	TRBJ2-7	NA	TGTGCCAGCAGTTACAGGGGTTCGGGTAACTACGAGCAGTACTTC	CASSYRGSGNYEQYF
TRBV28	TRBJ1-1	TRBD1	TGTGCCAGCAGTTTACCTCACAGGGGTGAAGCTTTCTTT	CASSLPHRGEAFF
TRBV19	TRBJ1-2	TRBD1	TGTGCCACCGGGACAGGGGTTCTGTCTGGCTACACCTTC	CATGTGVLSGYTF
TRBV28	TRBJ1-2	NA	TGTGCCAGCAGTTCCTTACGGACAGTTGGGACCTATGGCTACACCTTC	CASSSLRTVGTYGYTF
TRBV6-2/TRBV6-3	TRBJ2-5	TRBD1	TGTGCCAGCAGTTACAGGGGACAGGGAACACCCCAGTACTTC	CASSYRGQGTPQYF
TRBV3-1/TRBV3-2	TRBJ1-1	NA	TGTGCCAGCAGCCGAGTAGACAGGAGTGAAGCTTTCTTT	CASSRVDRSEAFF
TRBV19	TRBJ2-3	NA	TGTGCCAGTGCAGACAGACCTAGCACAGATACGCAGTATTTT	CASADRPSTDTQYF
TRBV30	TRBJ1-1	TRBD1	TGTGCCTGGAGTGGACAGGGGCGGAAAGCTTTCTTT	CAWSGQGRKAFF